In this sample, the clone carrying this T cell receptor (beta chain) turned up once. TCRdb keeps only in-frame clones here, not all; method: immunoSEQ multiplex PCR. This sample yields approximately 170,000 clones, of which 90% to 95% are seen a single time; roughly 1.6% belongs to the top ten. The V gene end was trimmed by 6 bases and the J gene end by 5 bases; junction bases not matched to a gene: 9. CDR3 length: 14 amino acids. The germline V gene has CDR1 MDHEN and CDR2 SYDVKM. This record comes from a study of control samples from healthy donors and cancer patients. The material sequenced was blood. V is TRBV28 and J is TRBJ2-5; 7 nucleotides align to TRBD1. This clonotype was sampled from a woman in her twenties or thirties in good health. The CDR3 DNA is TGTGCCAGCAGCGGGACAGTCGCACGGGAGACCCAGTACTTC. It yields the protein CASSGTVARETQYF. Supplemented by reference TRBV28 and TRBJ2-5, the full variable domain reads DVKVTQSSRYLVKRTGEKVFLECVQDMDHENMFWYRQDPGLGLRLIYFSYDVKMKEKGDIPEGYSVSREKKERFSLILESASTNQTSMYLCASSGTVARETQYFGPGTRLLVL.